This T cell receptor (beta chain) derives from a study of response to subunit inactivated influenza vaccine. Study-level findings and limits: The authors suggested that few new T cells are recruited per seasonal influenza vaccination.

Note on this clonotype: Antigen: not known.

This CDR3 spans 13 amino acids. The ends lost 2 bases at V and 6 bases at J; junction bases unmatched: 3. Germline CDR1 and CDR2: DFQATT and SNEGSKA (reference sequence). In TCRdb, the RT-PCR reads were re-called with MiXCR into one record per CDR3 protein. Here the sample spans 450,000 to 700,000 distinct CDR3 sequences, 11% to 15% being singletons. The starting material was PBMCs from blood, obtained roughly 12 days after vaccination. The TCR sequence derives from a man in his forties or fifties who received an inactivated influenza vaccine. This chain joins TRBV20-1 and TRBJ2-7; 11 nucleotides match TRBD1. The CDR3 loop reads CSARRTGGAEQYF. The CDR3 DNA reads TGCAGTGCTAGAAGGACAGGGGGCGCCGAGCAGTACTTC.